This TCR beta chain was recorded in a study of blood T cell repertoires in COVID-19. Measured with immunoSEQ multiplex PCR; TCRdb has only the in-frame clones, and not every one. The sample shows tens of thousands of clones, less than 95% of them seen only once. The V and J ends lost 0 bases and 5 bases respectively, with 18 bases between them. CDR3 length: 17 amino acids. Germline assignment: CDR1 SGDLS and CDR2 YYNGEE. The J gene is TRBJ2-1, the V gene TRBV9; TRBD2 is a possible D gene (6 bases). The receptor's source is a human donor in a cohort sampled during active COVID-19. Sequencing was done on a sample of peripheral blood. CDR3 sequence: CASSVESTGAPHNEQFF. The CDR3 nucleotides are TGTGCCAGCAGCGTAGAAAGTACGGGAGCCCCCCACAATGAGCAGTTCTTC.